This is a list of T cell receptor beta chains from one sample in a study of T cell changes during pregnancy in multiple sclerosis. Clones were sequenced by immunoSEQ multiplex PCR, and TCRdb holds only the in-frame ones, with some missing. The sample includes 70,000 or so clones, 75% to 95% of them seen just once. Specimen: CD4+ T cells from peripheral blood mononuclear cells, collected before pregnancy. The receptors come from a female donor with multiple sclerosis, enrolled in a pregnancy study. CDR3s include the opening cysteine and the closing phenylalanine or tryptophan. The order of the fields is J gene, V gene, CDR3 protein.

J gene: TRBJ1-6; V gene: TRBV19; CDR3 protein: CASRDRNNSPLHF
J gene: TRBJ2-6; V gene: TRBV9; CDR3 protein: CASSPRGAGASGANVLTF
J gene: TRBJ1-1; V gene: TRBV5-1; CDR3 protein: CASGLGGTRLNTEAFF
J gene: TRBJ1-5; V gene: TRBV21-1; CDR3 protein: CASSNYSNQPQHF
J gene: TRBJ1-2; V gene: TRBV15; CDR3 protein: CATTYDSNYGYTF
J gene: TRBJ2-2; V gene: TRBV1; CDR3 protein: CTSSHNTSVNTGELFF
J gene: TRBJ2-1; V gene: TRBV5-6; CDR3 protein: CASSRLAGVQSNEQFF
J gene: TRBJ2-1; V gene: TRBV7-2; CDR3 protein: CASSLAPATSSEQFF
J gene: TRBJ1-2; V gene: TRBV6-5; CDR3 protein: CASRKGQGIGYTF
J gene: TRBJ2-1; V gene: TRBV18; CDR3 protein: CASSPYRGTGDNEQFF
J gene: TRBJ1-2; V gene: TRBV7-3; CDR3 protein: CASSFTGDYGYTF
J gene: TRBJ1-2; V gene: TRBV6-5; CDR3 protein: CASSHPDSSAGYTF
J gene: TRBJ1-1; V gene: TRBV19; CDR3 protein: CASSISRQGLYEAFF
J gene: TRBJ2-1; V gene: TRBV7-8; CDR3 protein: CASSQGLAGENEQFF
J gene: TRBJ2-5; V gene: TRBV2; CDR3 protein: CASSENRDQETQYF
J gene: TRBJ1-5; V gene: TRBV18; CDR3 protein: CASSPSTGVSNQPQHF
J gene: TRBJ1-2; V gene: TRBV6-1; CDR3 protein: CASGTGGSFSGYTF
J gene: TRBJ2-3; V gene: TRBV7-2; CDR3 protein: CASSSHGLAGGPDTQYF
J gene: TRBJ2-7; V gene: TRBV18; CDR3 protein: CASSRSEANYEQYF
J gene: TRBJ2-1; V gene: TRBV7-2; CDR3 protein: CASSALAGVATYNEQFF
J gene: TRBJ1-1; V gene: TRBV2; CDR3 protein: CASRSRAGNRGTEAFF
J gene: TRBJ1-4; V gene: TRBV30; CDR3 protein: CAWSRGGAATNEKLFF
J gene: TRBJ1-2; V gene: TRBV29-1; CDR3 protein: CSVPGNYGYTF
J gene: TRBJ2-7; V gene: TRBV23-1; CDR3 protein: CASSGGGPSYEQYF
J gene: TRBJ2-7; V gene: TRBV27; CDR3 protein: CASSLIPGLPYEQYF
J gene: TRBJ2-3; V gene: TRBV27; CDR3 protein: CASSIAGANTDTQYF
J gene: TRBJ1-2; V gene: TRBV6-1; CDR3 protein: CASSEGGQPGLYGYTF
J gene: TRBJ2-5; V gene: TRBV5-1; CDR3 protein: CASRPGDQETQYF
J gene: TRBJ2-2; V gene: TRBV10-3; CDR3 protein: CAISGQLAGELFF
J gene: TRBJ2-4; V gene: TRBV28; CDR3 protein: CASSITGQGRTRYF
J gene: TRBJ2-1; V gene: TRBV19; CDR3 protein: CASSIDGGAGNEQFF
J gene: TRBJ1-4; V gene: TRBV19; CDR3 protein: CASSSAGGRAKLFF
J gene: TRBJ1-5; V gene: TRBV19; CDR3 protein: CASSRLGQGGLGSQPQHF
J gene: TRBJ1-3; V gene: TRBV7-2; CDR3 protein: CASSLGTGGRNTIYF
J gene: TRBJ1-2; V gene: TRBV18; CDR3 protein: CASSPAESYGYTF
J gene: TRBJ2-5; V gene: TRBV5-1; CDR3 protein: CASSLELTAGTQYF